This T cell receptor beta chain was retrieved from a study of CD8+CD57+ T cells in acquired aplastic anemia. According to the study, genomic DNA was the template for TCR beta VDJ and CDR3 profiling. TCRdb re-called the reads with MiXCR, one entry per CDR3 protein. The table lists over 150,000 distinct CDR3 sequences, 40% to 55% of them singletons. The V end lost 2 bases, the J end lost 5 bases, and 4 bases lay between the germline ends. Germline values: CDR1 LNHNV, CDR2 YYDKDF (reference sequence). This CDR3 contains 12 residues. Patients who underwent sequencing had shown CD8+CD57+ cell expansion by flow cytometry.

The receptor was isolated from a human donor with aplastic anemia. The sequenced sample was sorted CD4+, CD8+, or CD8+CD57+ T cells (not recorded which) from PBMCs. V and J are TRBV15 and TRBJ1-5, with D unresolved. For the CDR3, the DNA is TGTGCCACCAGCAGAAACGATCAGCCCCAGCATTTT. Its translation: CATSRNDQPQHF.